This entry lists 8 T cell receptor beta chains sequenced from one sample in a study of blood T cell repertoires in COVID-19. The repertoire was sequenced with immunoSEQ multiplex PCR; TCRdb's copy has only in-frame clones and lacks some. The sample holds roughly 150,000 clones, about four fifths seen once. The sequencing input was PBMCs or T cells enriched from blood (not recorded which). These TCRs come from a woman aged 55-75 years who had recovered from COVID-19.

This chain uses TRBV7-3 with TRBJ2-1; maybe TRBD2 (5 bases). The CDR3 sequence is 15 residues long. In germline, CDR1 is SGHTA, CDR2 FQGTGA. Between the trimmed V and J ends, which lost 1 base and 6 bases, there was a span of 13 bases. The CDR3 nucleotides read TGTGCCAGCAGCTTAAAGCTAGCAGAATTCAATGAGCAGTTCTTC. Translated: CASSLKLAEFNEQFF.

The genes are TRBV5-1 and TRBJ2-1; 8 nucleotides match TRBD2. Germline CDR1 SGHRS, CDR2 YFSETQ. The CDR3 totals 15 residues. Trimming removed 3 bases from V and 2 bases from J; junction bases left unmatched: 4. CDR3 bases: TGCGCCAGCAGCTCCACGGGGGGGCCCTACAATGAGCAGTTCTTC. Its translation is CASSSTGGPYNEQFF.

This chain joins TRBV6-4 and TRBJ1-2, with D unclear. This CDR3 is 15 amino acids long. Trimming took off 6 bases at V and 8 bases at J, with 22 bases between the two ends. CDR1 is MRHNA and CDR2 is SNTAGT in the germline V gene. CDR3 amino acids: CASSADFRAQTGYTF. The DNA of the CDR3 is TGTGCCAGCAGCGCGGACTTTCGGGCCCAGACGGGCTACACCTTC.

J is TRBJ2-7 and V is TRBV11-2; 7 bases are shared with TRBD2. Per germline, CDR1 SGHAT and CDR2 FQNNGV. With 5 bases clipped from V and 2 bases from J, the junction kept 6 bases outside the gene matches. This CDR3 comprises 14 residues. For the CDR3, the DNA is TGTGCCAGCAGCATAAGCGGGGTCACCTACGAGCAGTACTTC. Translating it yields CASSISGVTYEQYF.

CDR3 protein: CASSDPGQGAGYEQFF. The DNA of the CDR3 is TGTGCCAGCAGTGATCCGGGACAGGGGGCGGGTTATGAGCAGTTCTTC. This chain connects TRBV2 to TRBJ2-1; 12 nucleotides agree with TRBD1. The CDR3 sequence is 16 residues long. Germline CDR1 reads SNHLY; CDR2 reads FYNNEI. J lost 8 bases, V lost 3 bases, and 8 bases had no gene match. The full variable domain, rest sourced from reference TRBV2 and TRBJ2-1, is EPEVTQTPSHQVTQMGQEVILRCVPISNHLYFYWYRQILGQKVEFLVSFYNNEISEKSEIFDDQFSVERPDGSNFTLKIRSTKLEDSAMYFCASSDPGQGAGYEQFFGPGTRLTVL.

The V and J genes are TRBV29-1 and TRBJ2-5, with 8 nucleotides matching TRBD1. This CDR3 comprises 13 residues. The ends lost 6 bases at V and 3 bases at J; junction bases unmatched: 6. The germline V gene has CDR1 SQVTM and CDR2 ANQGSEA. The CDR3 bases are TGCAGCGTATGGACAGGGTCTAAAGAGACCCAGTACTTC. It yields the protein CSVWTGSKETQYF.

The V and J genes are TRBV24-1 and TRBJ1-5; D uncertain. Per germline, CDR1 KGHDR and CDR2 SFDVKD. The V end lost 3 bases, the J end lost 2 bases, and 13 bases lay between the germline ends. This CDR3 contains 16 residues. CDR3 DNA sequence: TGTGCCACCAGTGATAATAGCTGGGGAGGCAATCAGCCCCAGCATTTT. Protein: CATSDNSWGGNQPQHF.

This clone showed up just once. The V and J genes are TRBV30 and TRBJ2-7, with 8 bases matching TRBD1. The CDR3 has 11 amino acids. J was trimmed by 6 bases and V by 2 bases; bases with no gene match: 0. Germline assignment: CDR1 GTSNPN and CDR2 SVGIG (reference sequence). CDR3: CAWSTGGEQYF. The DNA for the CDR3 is TGTGCCTGGAGTACAGGGGGCGAGCAGTACTTC.